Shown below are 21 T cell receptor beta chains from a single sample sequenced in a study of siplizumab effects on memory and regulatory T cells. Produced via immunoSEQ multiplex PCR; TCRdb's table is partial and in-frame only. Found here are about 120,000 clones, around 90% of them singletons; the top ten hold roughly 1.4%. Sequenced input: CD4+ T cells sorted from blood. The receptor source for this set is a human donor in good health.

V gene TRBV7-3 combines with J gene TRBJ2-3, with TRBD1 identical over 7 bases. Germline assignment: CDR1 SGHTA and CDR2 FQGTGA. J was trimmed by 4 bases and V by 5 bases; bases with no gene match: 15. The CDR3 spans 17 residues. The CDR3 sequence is CASSIRAIGTAPDTQYF. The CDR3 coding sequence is TGTGCCAGCAGCATAAGGGCTATCGGGACAGCCCCAGATACGCAGTATTTT.

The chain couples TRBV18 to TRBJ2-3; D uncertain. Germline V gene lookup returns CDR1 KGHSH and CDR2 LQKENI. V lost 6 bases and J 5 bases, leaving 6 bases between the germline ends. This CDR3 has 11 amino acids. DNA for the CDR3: TGTGCCAGCTCCCCCCGAGATACGCAGTATTTT. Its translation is CASSPRDTQYF.

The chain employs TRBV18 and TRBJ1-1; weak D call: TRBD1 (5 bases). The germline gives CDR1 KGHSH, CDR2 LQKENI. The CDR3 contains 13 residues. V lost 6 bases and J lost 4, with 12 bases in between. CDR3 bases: TGTGCCAGCTCCGGGGGGGGTACCACTGAAGCTTTCTTT. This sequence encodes CASSGGGTTEAFF.

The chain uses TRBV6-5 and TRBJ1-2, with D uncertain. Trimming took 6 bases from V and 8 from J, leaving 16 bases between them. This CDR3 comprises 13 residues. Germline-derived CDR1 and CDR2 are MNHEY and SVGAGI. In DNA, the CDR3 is TGTGCCAGCAGCAATCGGCGGGGAGAGGGCTACACCTTC. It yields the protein CASSNRRGEGYTF.

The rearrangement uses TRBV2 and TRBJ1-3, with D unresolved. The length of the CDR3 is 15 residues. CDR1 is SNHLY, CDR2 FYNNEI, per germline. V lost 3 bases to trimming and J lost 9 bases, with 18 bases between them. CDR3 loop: CASSEEQAGQSTIYF. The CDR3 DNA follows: TGTGCCAGCAGTGAGGAGCAGGCCGGTCAGTCCACCATATATTTT.

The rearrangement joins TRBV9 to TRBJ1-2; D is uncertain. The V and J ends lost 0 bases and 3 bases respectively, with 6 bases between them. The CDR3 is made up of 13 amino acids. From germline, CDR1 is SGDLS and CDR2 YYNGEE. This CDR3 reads CASSVGGDYGYTF. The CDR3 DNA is TGTGCCAGCAGCGTAGGGGGTGACTATGGCTACACCTTC.

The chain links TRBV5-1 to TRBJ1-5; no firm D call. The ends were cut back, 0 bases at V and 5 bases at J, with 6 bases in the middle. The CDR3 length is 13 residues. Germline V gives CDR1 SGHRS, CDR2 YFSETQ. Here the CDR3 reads CASSLDEDQPQHF. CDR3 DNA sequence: TGCGCCAGCAGCTTGGATGAAGATCAGCCCCAGCATTTT.

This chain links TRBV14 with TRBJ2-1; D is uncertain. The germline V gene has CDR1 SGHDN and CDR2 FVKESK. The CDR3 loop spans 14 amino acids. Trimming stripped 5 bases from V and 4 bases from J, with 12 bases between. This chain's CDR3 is CASSKLTGYNEQFF. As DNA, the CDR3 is TGTGCCAGCAGCAAGTTGACTGGGTACAATGAGCAGTTCTTC. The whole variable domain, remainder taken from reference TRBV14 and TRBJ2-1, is EAGVTQFPSHSVIEKGQTVTLRCDPISGHDNLYWYRRVMGKEIKFLLHFVKESKQDESGMPNNRFLAERTGGTYSTLKVQPAELEDSGVYFCASSKLTGYNEQFFGPGTRLTVL.

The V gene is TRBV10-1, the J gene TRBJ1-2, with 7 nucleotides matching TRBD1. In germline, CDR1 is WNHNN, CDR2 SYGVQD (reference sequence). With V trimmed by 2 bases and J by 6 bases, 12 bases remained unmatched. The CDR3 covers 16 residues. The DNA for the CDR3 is TGCGCCAGCAGTGAGCCGAAGACAGGGTTGTTGAATGGCTACACCTTC. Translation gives CASSEPKTGLLNGYTF.

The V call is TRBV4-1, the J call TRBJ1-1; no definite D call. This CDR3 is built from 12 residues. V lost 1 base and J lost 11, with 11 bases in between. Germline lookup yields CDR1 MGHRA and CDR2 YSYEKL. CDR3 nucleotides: TGCGCCAGCAGCCAAGTGTTTGGAATGGCTTTCTTT. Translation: CASSQVFGMAFF.

The CDR3 is CASSIGEVGNQPQHF. The CDR3 coding sequence is TGTGCCAGTAGTATTGGGGAGGTAGGCAATCAGCCCCAGCATTTT. The chain joins TRBV19 to TRBJ1-5, with no clear D. CDR3 length equals 15 residues. From germline, CDR1 is LNHDA and CDR2 SQIVND (reference sequence). With 3 bases removed from V and 2 bases from J, the gap between germline ends came to 11 bases.

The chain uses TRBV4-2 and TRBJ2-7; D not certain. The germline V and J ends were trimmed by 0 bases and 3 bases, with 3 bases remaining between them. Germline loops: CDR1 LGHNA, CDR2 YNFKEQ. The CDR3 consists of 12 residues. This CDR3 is CASSQERYEQYF. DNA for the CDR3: TGTGCCAGCAGCCAAGAACGCTACGAGCAGTACTTC.

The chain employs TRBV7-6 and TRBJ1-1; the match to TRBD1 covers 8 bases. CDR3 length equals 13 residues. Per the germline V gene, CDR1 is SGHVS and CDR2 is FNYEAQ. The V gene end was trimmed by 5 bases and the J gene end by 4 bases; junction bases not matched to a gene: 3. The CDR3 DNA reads TGTGCCAGCAGCATTGACAGGGGCACTGAAGCTTTCTTT. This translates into CASSIDRGTEAFF.

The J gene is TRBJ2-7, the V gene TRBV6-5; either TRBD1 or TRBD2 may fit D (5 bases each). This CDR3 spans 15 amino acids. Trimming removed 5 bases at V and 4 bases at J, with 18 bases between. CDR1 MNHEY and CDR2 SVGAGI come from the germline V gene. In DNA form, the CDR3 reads TGTGCCAGCAGTCCCTCCGGGACGCCGATTTACGAGCAGTACTTC. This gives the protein CASSPSGTPIYEQYF.

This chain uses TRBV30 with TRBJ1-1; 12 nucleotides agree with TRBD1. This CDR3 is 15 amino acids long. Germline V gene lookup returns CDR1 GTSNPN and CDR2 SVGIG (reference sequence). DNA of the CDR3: TGTACCTTCATTGGGGACAGGGGGCAATACACTGAAGCTTTCTTT. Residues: CTFIGDRGQYTEAFF.

This chain's CDR3 is CALTPRGGYEQYF. The CDR3 DNA sequence: TGTGCCTTAACCCCCAGGGGAGGCTACGAGCAGTACTTC. This chain uses TRBV6-5 with TRBJ2-7; D tentatively reads TRBD1 or TRBD2 (6 bases each). The germline gives CDR1 MNHEY, CDR2 SVGAGI. Trimming took off 11 bases at V and 3 bases at J, with 17 bases between the two ends. The CDR3 runs to 13 residues.

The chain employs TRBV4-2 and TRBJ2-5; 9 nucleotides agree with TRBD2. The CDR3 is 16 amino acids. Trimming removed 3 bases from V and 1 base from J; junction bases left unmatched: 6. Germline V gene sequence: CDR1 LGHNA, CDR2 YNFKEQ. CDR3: CASSQEGLASQETQYF. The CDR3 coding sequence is TGTGCCAGCAGCCAGGAGGGACTAGCTTCCCAAGAGACCCAGTACTTC.

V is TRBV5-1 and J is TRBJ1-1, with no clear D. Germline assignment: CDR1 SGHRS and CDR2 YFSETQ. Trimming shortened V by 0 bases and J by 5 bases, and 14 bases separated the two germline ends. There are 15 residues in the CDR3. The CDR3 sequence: CASSLGPTVATEAFF. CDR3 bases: TGCGCCAGCAGCTTGGGGCCGACCGTCGCAACTGAAGCTTTCTTT. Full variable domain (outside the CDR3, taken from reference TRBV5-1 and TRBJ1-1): KAGVTQTPRYLIKTRGQQVTLSCSPISGHRSVSWYQQTPGQGLQFLFEYFSETQRNKGNFPGRFSGRQFSNSRSEMNVSTLELGDSALYLCASSLGPTVATEAFFGQGTRLTVV.

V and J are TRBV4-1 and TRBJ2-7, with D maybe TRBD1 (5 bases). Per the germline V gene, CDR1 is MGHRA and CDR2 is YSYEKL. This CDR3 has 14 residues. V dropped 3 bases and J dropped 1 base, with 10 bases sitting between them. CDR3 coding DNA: TGCGCCAGCAGCCACGGCACAGGATCCTACGAGCAGTACTTC. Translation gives CASSHGTGSYEQYF.

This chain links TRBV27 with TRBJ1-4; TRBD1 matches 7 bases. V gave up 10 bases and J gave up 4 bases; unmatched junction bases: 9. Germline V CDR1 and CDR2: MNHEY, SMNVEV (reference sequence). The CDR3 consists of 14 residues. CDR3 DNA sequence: TGTGCCACCGTAACAGGGGCGGGTAATGAAAAACTGTTTTTT. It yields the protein CATVTGAGNEKLFF.

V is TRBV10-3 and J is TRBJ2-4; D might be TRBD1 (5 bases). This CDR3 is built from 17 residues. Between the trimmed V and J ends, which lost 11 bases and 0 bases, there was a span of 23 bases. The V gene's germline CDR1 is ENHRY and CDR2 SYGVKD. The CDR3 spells CASRPQESFSAKNIQYF. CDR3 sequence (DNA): TGTGCCTCCCGACCACAGGAATCATTCTCAGCCAAAAACATTCAGTACTTC.